This TCR beta chain was documented in a study of shared clonotypes between healthy human individuals. This clone was observed a single time. V was pared by 2 bases and J by 1 base, with 9 bases between. CDR1 and CDR2 from the germline V gene are SGHRS and YFSETQ. This CDR3 spans 15 amino acids. Clones were read by immunoSEQ multiplex PCR, and TCRdb kept only the in-frame ones, dropping some. The data show some 630,000 clones, roughly 78% seen once. This clonotype originated in a woman in her thirties in good health. V and J are TRBV5-1 and TRBJ2-2, with D perhaps TRBD2 (6 bases). Sequenced input: memory CD4+ T cells sorted from blood. Subset: CD45RA-negative fraction. The CDR3 reads CASSFGSGNTGELFF. The CDR3 DNA sequence: TGCGCCAGCAGCTTTGGTAGCGGGAACACCGGGGAGCTGTTTTTT. The entire variable domain, with the rest obtained from reference TRBV5-1 and TRBJ2-2, is as follows: KAGVTQTPRYLIKTRGQQVTLSCSPISGHRSVSWYQQTPGQGLQFLFEYFSETQRNKGNFPGRFSGRQFSNSRSEMNVSTLELGDSALYLCASSFGSGNTGELFFGEGSRLTVL.